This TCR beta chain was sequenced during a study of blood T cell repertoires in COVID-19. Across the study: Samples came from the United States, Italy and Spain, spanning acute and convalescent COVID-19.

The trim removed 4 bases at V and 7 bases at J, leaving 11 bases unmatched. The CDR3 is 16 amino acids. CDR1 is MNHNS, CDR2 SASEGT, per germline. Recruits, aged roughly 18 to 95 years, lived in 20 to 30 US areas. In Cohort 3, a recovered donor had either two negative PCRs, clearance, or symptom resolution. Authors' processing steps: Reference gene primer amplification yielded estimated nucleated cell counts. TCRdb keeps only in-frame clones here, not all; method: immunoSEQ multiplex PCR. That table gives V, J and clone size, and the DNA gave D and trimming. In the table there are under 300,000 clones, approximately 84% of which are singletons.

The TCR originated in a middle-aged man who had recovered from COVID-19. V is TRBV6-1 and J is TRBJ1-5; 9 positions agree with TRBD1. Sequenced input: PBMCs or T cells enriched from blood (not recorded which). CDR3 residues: CASSAGGTGRAQPQHF. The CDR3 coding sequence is TGTGCCAGCAGTGCGGGCGGGACAGGGAGAGCACAGCCCCAGCATTTT.